Listed here is a single T cell receptor beta chain. Its antigen is still unknown. A read error may account for a junction end that differs from germline. The sample originates from a study of cytomegalovirus exposure and HLA in healthy donors. The PCR made use of 60 Vbeta and 13 Jbeta primers. The authors' processing: A later analysis tallied approximately 78 million unique TCR beta chains, roughly 11 million of them shared. Here immunoSEQ multiplex PCR was the method, and the copy in TCRdb shows in-frame clones only, minus some. That table is the source of V, J and clone size, and D and trimming were worked out from the DNA. The table lists 130,000 or so clones, approximately 82% of them singletons. The study, taken as a whole, reports: Prior analysis indicated that the majority of TCR beta V segments exhibited productivity approximately 87% or approximately 30% of the time. Both high specificity and high sensitivity reportedly marked the classifier's diagnosis of cytomegalovirus status. There were some public TCRs occurring in many donors, but most TCR sequences were rare.

This CDR3 region has 11 residues. Germline V gene data show CDR1 as SEHNR and CDR2 as FQNEAQ (reference sequence). The source is a man aged 40-55 years in good health and CMV-seronegative. The sequenced material came from PBMCs. The chain carries TRBV7-9 and TRBJ2-1; D not certain. The CDR3 loop reads CSSTSVYEQFF. In DNA form, the CDR3 reads TGTTCCAGCACCTCGGTTTACGAGCAGTTCTTC.